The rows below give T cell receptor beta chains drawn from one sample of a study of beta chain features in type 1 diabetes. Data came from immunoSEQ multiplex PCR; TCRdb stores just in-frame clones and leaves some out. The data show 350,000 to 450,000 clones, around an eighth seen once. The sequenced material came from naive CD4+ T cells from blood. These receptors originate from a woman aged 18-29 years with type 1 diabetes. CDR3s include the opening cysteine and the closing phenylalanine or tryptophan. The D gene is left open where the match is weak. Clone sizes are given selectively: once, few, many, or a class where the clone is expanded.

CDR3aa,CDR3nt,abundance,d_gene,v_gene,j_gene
CAIRVAGSGEQYF,TGTGCCATCAGAGTAGCGGGAAGTGGTGAGCAGTACTTC,few,TRBD2,TRBV10-3,TRBJ2-7
CASSPGTGSYEQYF,TGTGCCAGCAGCCCCGGGACAGGGAGCTACGAGCAGTACTTC,NA,TRBD1,TRBV5-4,TRBJ2-7
CASSAPGTDTQYF,TGTGCCAGCAGCGCCCCAGGGACAGATACGCAGTATTTT,NA,NA,TRBV9,TRBJ2-3
CASRDSQETQYF,TGTGCCAGCCGGGACAGCCAAGAGACCCAGTACTTC,few,TRBD1,TRBV6-1,TRBJ2-5
CASSLDGVYEQYF,TGTGCCAGCAGCTTAGACGGAGTCTACGAGCAGTACTTC,NA,NA,TRBV7-2,TRBJ2-7
CASSVGAGGPNTGELFF,TGTGCCAGCAGCGTGGGGGCAGGGGGCCCGAACACCGGGGAGCTGTTTTTT,few,TRBD1,TRBV9,TRBJ2-2
CSVEDGWTTQETQYF,TGCAGCGTTGAAGATGGGTGGACTACCCAAGAGACCCAGTACTTC,few,NA,TRBV29-1,TRBJ2-5
CASSPTTDRTNQPQHF,TGTGCCAGCAGCCCCACCACGGACAGGACAAATCAGCCCCAGCATTTT,few,TRBD1,TRBV7-2,TRBJ1-5
CSAQEGGFPGNTIYF,TGCAGCGCCCAAGAAGGAGGGTTCCCAGGAAACACCATATATTTT,NA,NA,TRBV29-1,TRBJ1-3
CAWAPGQGKNQPQHF,TGTGCCTGGGCTCCGGGACAGGGAAAAAATCAGCCCCAGCATTTT,NA,TRBD1,TRBV30,TRBJ1-5
CASRPAGGRTYEQYF,TGTGCCAGCAGACCAGCGGGAGGACGGACCTACGAGCAGTACTTC,few,TRBD2,TRBV5-4,TRBJ2-7
CSVGKGQGQWSEQYF,TGCAGCGTCGGAAAAGGACAGGGGCAATGGAGCGAGCAGTACTTC,NA,TRBD1,TRBV29-1,TRBJ2-7
CAITDRETETQYF,TGTGCCATCACCGACAGGGAAACGGAGACCCAGTACTTC,NA,TRBD1,TRBV10-3,TRBJ2-5
CSVRGLYGTEAFF,TGCAGCGTTCGAGGACTTTATGGCACTGAAGCTTTCTTT,few,NA,TRBV29-1,TRBJ1-1
CASSPTHITDTQYF,TGCGCCAGCAGCCCGACACATATCACAGATACGCAGTATTTT,few,NA,TRBV5-1,TRBJ2-3
CASSLSSRGAQETQYF,TGCGCCAGCAGCTTGTCCTCCAGGGGTGCCCAAGAGACCCAGTACTTC,few,NA,TRBV5-1,TRBJ2-5
CASSIGQGDYGYTF,TGTGCCAGCAGCATAGGACAGGGAGACTATGGCTACACCTTC,NA,TRBD1,TRBV9,TRBJ1-2
CASSGREQVGYTF,TGTGCCAGCAGCGGGCGGGAGCAAGTTGGCTACACCTTC,few,NA,TRBV5-4,TRBJ1-2
CASSPRLASSTDTQYF,TGTGCCAGCAGCCCCCGACTAGCGTCTAGCACAGATACGCAGTATTTT,few,TRBD2,TRBV11-1,TRBJ2-3